What follows describes a single T cell receptor beta chain. Only in-frame clones appear in the TCRdb table, and some are missing; sequencing was by immunoSEQ multiplex PCR. Of some 150,000 clones in the sample, around 90% were seen once. The CDR3 is 12 residues long. Germline lookup yields CDR1 LNHDA and CDR2 SQIVND (reference sequence). V lost 6 bases and J lost 8, with 8 bases in between. The data are from a study of cytomegalovirus exposure and HLA in healthy donors. The TCR originated in a woman under 30 in good health and CMV-seropositive. Specimen: PBMCs. V gene TRBV19 combines with J gene TRBJ2-6; tentative D call: TRBD1 (6 bases). The CDR3 DNA follows: TGTGCCAGTAGCACAGGGACCAACGTCCTGACTTTC. Its protein is CASSTGTNVLTF.